These 14 T cell receptor beta chains came from one sample sequenced in a study of blood T cell repertoires in COVID-19. The table came from immunoSEQ multiplex PCR; TCRdb's copy has only in-frame clones and leaves some out. The profile shows some 400,000 clones, 81% of them singletons. Material: peripheral blood. Receptor source: a human donor with acute or convalescent COVID-19. The donor label of this sample is uncertain.

The chain links TRBV3-1 (or the pseudogene TRBV3-2) to TRBJ1-2; 12 positions match TRBD1. V shed 4 bases, J shed 6 bases, and the junction held 6 bases outside the gene matches. Germline V gives CDR1 LGHDT, CDR2 YNNKEL (reference sequence). CDR3 length: 15 residues. The CDR3 DNA reads TGTGCCAGCAGCCGAGGGACAGGGGGCGAAAATGGCTACACCTTC. Its protein is CASSRGTGGENGYTF.

The chain is built from TRBV6-5 and TRBJ2-2; 9 nucleotides match TRBD1. The V segment lost 5 bases and the J segment 3 bases; nucleotides outside the gene matches: 4. This CDR3 region has 15 residues. CDR1 and CDR2 (germline): MNHEY, SVGAGI. The CDR3 sequence is CASSPRTGDTGELFF. Written as DNA, the CDR3 is TGTGCCAGCAGTCCTCGGACAGGGGACACCGGGGAGCTGTTTTTT.

The chain has TRBV19 and TRBJ1-5; D unclear. Between the trimmed V and J ends, which lost 8 bases and 3 bases, there was a span of 11 bases. CDR1 is LNHDA and CDR2 is SQIVND in the germline V gene (reference sequence). The CDR3 contains 13 residues. The DNA for the CDR3 is TGTGCCAGTGCGCGAGGGCACAATCAGCCCCAGCATTTT. Translation: CASARGHNQPQHF. The variable domain in full, with the rest retrieved from reference TRBV19 and TRBJ1-5, is DGGITQSPKYLFRKEGQNVTLSCEQNLNHDAMYWYRQDPGQGLRLIYYSQIVNDFQKGDIAEGYSVSREKKESFPLTVTSAQKNPTAFYLCASARGHNQPQHFGDGTRLSIL.

The chain carries TRBV6-5 and TRBJ1-6; perhaps TRBD1 as D (6 bases). Trimming took 2 bases from V and 5 from J, leaving 7 bases between them. Per the germline V gene, CDR1 is MNHEY and CDR2 is SVGAGI. There are 14 residues in the CDR3. The CDR3 spells CASSYAGDNSPLHF. Here the CDR3 DNA reads TGTGCCAGCAGTTACGCAGGGGATAATTCACCCCTCCACTTT.

This chain joins TRBV6-6 and TRBJ1-1, with TRBD1 matching 8 bases. Germline-derived CDR1 and CDR2 are MNHNY and SVGAGI (reference sequence). Trimming took 1 base from V and 7 from J; bases not matched to a gene: 2. The CDR3 runs 13 residues. CDR3 bases: TGTGCCAGCAGTTACTGGACAGGGAATGAAGCTTTCTTT. Its protein is CASSYWTGNEAFF.

The rearrangement uses TRBV5-1 and TRBJ1-2; 7 bases agree with TRBD1. Germline V gene sequence: CDR1 SGHRS, CDR2 YFSETQ. Trimming at V came to 0 bases and at J to 7 bases, leaving 6 bases not matched to a gene. CDR3 length: 14 residues. CDR3 protein: CASSLGDRAGGYTF. Here the CDR3 DNA reads TGCGCCAGCAGCTTGGGTGACAGGGCCGGTGGCTACACCTTC. The full variable domain, completed using reference TRBV5-1 and TRBJ1-2, is KAGVTQTPRYLIKTRGQQVTLSCSPISGHRSVSWYQQTPGQGLQFLFEYFSETQRNKGNFPGRFSGRQFSNSRSEMNVSTLELGDSALYLCASSLGDRAGGYTFGSGTRLTVV.

The CDR3 loop is CASSWVPGQGFSGNTIYF. For the CDR3, the DNA is TGCGCCAGCAGCTGGGTCCCGGGACAGGGGTTCTCTGGAAACACCATATATTTT. The genes are TRBV5-1 and TRBJ1-3, with 10 bases fitting TRBD1. Per germline, CDR1 SGHRS and CDR2 YFSETQ. After removal of 3 bases from V and 0 bases from J, the junction contained 9 bases not matched to a gene. The CDR3 consists of 18 residues.

The rearrangement joins TRBV7-6 to TRBJ2-7; 10 nucleotides match TRBD1. V was pared by 5 bases and J by 5 bases, with 9 bases of the junction left unmatched. The CDR3 spans 15 residues. Looked up from germline, CDR1 is SGHVS and CDR2 is FNYEAQ. The CDR3 DNA reads as TGTGCCAGCAGCAGAACGGACAGGGGGGTCCACGAGCAGTACTTC. Translated: CASSRTDRGVHEQYF. Full variable domain (missing parts from reference TRBV7-6 and TRBJ2-7): GAGVSQSPRYKVTKRGQDVALRCDPISGHVSLYWYRQALGQGPEFLTYFNYEAQQDKSGLPNDRFSAERPEGSISTLTIQRTEQRDSAMYRCASSRTDRGVHEQYFGPGTRLTVT.

V is TRBV10-1 and J is TRBJ1-1, with D hard to call. V was pared by 5 bases and J by 5 bases, with 12 bases between. This CDR3 is built from 13 residues. Germline CDR1 is WNHNN and CDR2 is SYGVQD (reference sequence). The CDR3 DNA reads as TGCGCCAGCAGTAATCCGGGGTGGACTGAAGCTTTCTTT. It codes for CASSNPGWTEAFF.

This clone was picked up a small number of times. The rearrangement links TRBV27 to TRBJ2-1; TRBD1 matches 7 bases. With V trimmed by 4 bases and J by 6 bases, 9 bases remained unmatched. Germline values: CDR1 MNHEY, CDR2 SMNVEV (reference sequence). There are 15 residues in the CDR3. The CDR3 here is CASSSRDSPINEQFF. The CDR3 coding sequence is TGTGCCAGCAGTTCTCGGGACAGTCCCATCAATGAGCAGTTCTTC.

The chain carries TRBV4-2 and TRBJ2-7; tentatively, D is TRBD2 (5 bases). CDR3 length: 16 residues. Trimming shortened V by 0 bases and J by 2 bases, and 14 bases separated the two germline ends. The germline CDR1 and CDR2 sequences are LGHNA and YNFKEQ. CDR3 amino acids: CASSQEFETTAYEQYF. The CDR3 DNA is TGTGCCAGCAGCCAAGAGTTCGAGACTACCGCCTACGAGCAGTACTTC.

The chain has TRBV28 and TRBJ1-5, with a possible D match to TRBD1 (5 bases). Germline V lookup: CDR1 MDHEN, CDR2 SYDVKM. This CDR3 contains 14 residues. Trimming cost V 3 bases and J 7 bases, with 13 bases left between them. The CDR3 DNA reads as TGTGCCAGCAGTTTGGACCAGGGAGGGCAGCCCCAGCATTTT. Translating it yields CASSLDQGGQPQHF. Full variable domain (remainder filled in from reference TRBV28 and TRBJ1-5): DVKVTQSSRYLVKRTGEKVFLECVQDMDHENMFWYRQDPGLGLRLIYFSYDVKMKEKGDIPEGYSVSREKKERFSLILESASTNQTSMYLCASSLDQGGQPQHFGDGTRLSIL.

This chain joins TRBV11-2 and TRBJ2-3; 12 bases fit TRBD2. Germline values: CDR1 SGHAT, CDR2 FQNNGV. J lost 2 bases, V lost 7 bases, and 4 bases had no gene match. CDR3 length: 15 amino acids. The CDR3 protein is CASNPSGRATDTQYF. The CDR3 nucleotides read TGTGCCAGCAACCCTAGCGGGAGGGCCACAGATACGCAGTATTTT.

V gene TRBV9 combines with J gene TRBJ2-2, with D possibly TRBD2 on 5 matching bases. Trimming took 1 base from V and 4 from J, leaving 11 bases between them. Germline CDR1 reads SGDLS; CDR2 reads YYNGEE. The CDR3 consists of 15 residues. The CDR3 nucleotides are TGTGCCAGCAGCGTATCTAGCCTCTTCACCGGGGAGCTGTTTTTT. It is translated as CASSVSSLFTGELFF.